Below, one T cell receptor (beta chain) is given with its context. The CDR3 extends over 15 amino acids. V lost 2 bases and J 7 bases, leaving 17 bases between the germline ends. CDR1 is SGHAT, CDR2 FQNNGV, per germline. Using immunoSEQ multiplex PCR, the repertoire was profiled, and TCRdb retains in-frame clones only, with some absent. Altogether around 99,000 clones are present, around 89% being singletons, with the ten largest covering 1% to 1.4%. This record comes from a study of blood T cell repertoires in COVID-19. Input material: peripheral blood. V and J are TRBV11-2 and TRBJ1-1; tentatively, D is TRBD1 (6 bases). This receptor was obtained from a human donor in a cohort sampled during active COVID-19. Here the CDR3 DNA reads TGTGCCAGCAGCTTATTAGGGGGGGCTAACCTTGAAGCTTTCTTT. Its protein is CASSLLGGANLEAFF.